The following is a T cell receptor beta chain sequence with its context. This sample is part of a study of blood T cell repertoires in COVID-19. TCRdb's copy holds only in-frame clones and misses some; the assay was immunoSEQ multiplex PCR. Of about 180,000 clones listed, around 85% were seen once; the top ten hold more than 5%. This CDR3 is built from 16 residues. Germline V lookup: CDR1 MRHNA, CDR2 SNTAGT. The trim removed 4 bases at V and 4 bases at J, leaving 10 bases unmatched. The sample comprised PBMCs or T cells enriched from blood (not recorded which). The TCR was taken from a man aged 40-49 years who had recovered from COVID-19. The chain uses TRBV6-4 and TRBJ2-1; 7 positions agree with TRBD1. The CDR3 loop reads CASSAFSGTVYNEQFF. In nucleotides, the CDR3 is TGTGCCAGCAGTGCCTTTTCCGGGACAGTATACAATGAGCAGTTCTTC.